This note documents a single T cell receptor (beta chain) sequence. Its antigen is currently unknown. Trimming shortened V by 1 base and J by 3 bases, and 7 bases separated the two germline ends. Germline CDR1 MGHDK, CDR2 SYGVNS. The length of the CDR3 is 14 residues. The study gave focal radiation plus ipilimumab CTLA-4 blockade to patients with chemo-refractory metastatic non-small-cell lung cancer. The method was immunoSEQ multiplex PCR; TCRdb's version includes in-frame clones alone and lacks a portion of them. The table lists 25,000 to 35,000 clones, approximately 75% of them singletons, with roughly 25% in the top ten. The sample comes from a study of radiotherapy plus CTLA-4 blockade in lung cancer. Whole-study results and caveats: Reportedly, early blood T cell clone dynamics best predicted response, with interferon-beta. Tumor-origin TCR clones grew in blood after radiotherapy plus ipilimumab.

Specimen: peripheral blood, collected from a patient treated with radiotherapy plus ipilimumab. The receptor was derived from a human donor with non-small cell lung cancer that progressed on radiotherapy plus ipilimumab. The chain links TRBV25-1 to TRBJ1-5, with a possible D match to TRBD1 (5 bases). The CDR3 DNA is TGTGCCAGCAGTGAATCAGGGATCAATCAGCCCCAGCATTTT. It encodes CASSESGINQPQHF.